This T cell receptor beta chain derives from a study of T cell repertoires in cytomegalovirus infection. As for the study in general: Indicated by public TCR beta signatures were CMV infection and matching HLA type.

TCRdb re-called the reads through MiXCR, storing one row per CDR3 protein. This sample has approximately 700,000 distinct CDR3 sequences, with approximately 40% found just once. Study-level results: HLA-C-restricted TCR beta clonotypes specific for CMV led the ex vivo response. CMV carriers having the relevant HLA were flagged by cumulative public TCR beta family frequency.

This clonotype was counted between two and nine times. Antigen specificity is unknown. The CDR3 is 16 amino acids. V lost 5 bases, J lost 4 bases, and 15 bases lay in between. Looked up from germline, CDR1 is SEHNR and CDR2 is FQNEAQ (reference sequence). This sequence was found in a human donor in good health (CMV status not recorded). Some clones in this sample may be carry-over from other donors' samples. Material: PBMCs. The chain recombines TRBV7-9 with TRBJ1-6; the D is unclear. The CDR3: CASSPGRSLYNSPLHF. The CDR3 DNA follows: TGTGCCAGCAGCCCCGGACGGAGCCTTTATAATTCACCCCTCCACTTT.